This TCR beta chain was sequenced during a study of T cell responses to AZD1222 COVID-19 vaccine. The table came from immunoSEQ multiplex PCR; TCRdb's copy has only in-frame clones and leaves some out. Among around 110,000 clones listed, just over 85% were seen once. This clone was recorded a few times. The antigen remains undetermined. Study results and limitations: The donor cohort was predominantly white British with a female majority, and clonal diversity may have been underestimated. The reported proportion of spike-specific TCRs targeting unmutated variant regions was nearly half. Repertoires were obtained solely post-peak T cell response.

V gave up 5 bases and J gave up 4 bases, with 14 bases separating them. Germline V lookup: CDR1 SNHLY, CDR2 FYNNEI. There are 14 residues in the CDR3. This clonotype was sampled from an adult in good health. The sample was peripheral blood, taken on day 0 of AZD1222 vaccination. V gene TRBV2 combines with J gene TRBJ2-5; D ambiguous. CDR3 protein: CASSRLTGSETQYF. As DNA, the CDR3 is TGTGCCAGCAGTCGACTGACGGGCTCAGAGACCCAGTACTTC.